This T cell receptor (beta chain) was recorded in a study of shared T cell receptors in the human thymus. Using immunoSEQ multiplex PCR, the repertoire was profiled, and TCRdb retains in-frame clones only, with some absent. The data contain approximately 730,000 clones, roughly 85% of them seen just once; the ten biggest clones take up roughly 0.01%. The V gene lost 7 bases and the J gene lost 8 bases, with 11 bases spanning the gap. Germline loops: CDR1 DFQATT, CDR2 SNEGSKA (reference sequence). CDR3 length equals 10 residues. This same sample was also part of a study on human thymus T cells. Per that paper: Donors were healthy Finnish infants having corrective surgery for congenital heart defects. Obtained as resections during corrective heart surgery, the thymus tissue was then studied. Usage of V and J genes appeared biased in thymic and blood repertoires. There were highly overlapping thymic repertoires among unrelated individuals, as related research reported.

The receptor was isolated from a girl under two years old with a congenital heart defect. The gene calls are TRBV20-1 and TRBJ1-2, with D perhaps TRBD1 (6 bases). Sequenced: thymocytes. This CDR3 is CSGTARGYTF. The DNA of the CDR3 is TGCAGTGGGACAGCTCGAGGCTACACCTTC.